These T cell receptor beta chains were read from a single sample in a study of shared T cell receptors in the human thymus. The table came from immunoSEQ multiplex PCR; TCRdb's copy has only in-frame clones and leaves some out. The sample consists of over 450,000 clones, approximately 80% of them appearing once. These data were also reused for a study on human thymus T cells.

The specimen was thymocytes. The receptor set was obtained from a boy under three years old with a congenital heart defect. Both conserved end residues are part of each CDR3. Some rows mark clone size as missing; the rest say once, few, many or name a class of expanded clone.

V gene: TRBV19; clone size: .; J gene: TRBJ1-1; CDR3 protein: CASSSPLVSGTEAFF
V gene: TRBV7-2; clone size: .; J gene: TRBJ1-1; CDR3 protein: CASSFTTGKGTEAFF
V gene: TRBV30; clone size: .; J gene: TRBJ2-1; CDR3 protein: CAWSVLGLAGGWNEQFF
V gene: TRBV5-8; clone size: .; J gene: TRBJ2-1; CDR3 protein: CASIPGLADNEQFF
V gene: TRBV7-9; clone size: .; J gene: TRBJ1-2; CDR3 protein: CASSLEAGAYGYTF
V gene: TRBV7-9; clone size: few; J gene: TRBJ2-7; CDR3 protein: CASSLDRQTPYEQYF
V gene: TRBV5-6; clone size: .; J gene: TRBJ2-3; CDR3 protein: CASSLAVWGEGRDTQYF
V gene: TRBV5-1; clone size: .; J gene: TRBJ2-6; CDR3 protein: CASSRGQGLGANVLTF
V gene: TRBV12-5; clone size: .; J gene: TRBJ1-1; CDR3 protein: CATRRGGVGDTEAFF
V gene: TRBV2; clone size: .; J gene: TRBJ2-7; CDR3 protein: CASRTSGSYEQYF
V gene: TRBV5-1; clone size: .; J gene: TRBJ2-2; CDR3 protein: CASSLEPEGGNTGELFF
V gene: TRBV27; clone size: once; J gene: TRBJ2-7; CDR3 protein: CASSPPLGSGVIYEQYF
V gene: TRBV13; clone size: few; J gene: TRBJ2-3; CDR3 protein: CASRYSGTSGGDTQYF